Sequencing of this T cell receptor (beta chain) was carried out in a study of quantifying T cell responses using KT2 cells. Background on the study: Reverse transcription used primers in the TCR alpha and beta constant regions.

Trimming pared 4 bases from V and 2 bases from J, leaving 13 bases between. Germline-derived CDR1 and CDR2 are LGHDT and YNNKEL (reference sequence). The CDR3 is made up of 15 amino acids. Unfractionated PBMC were spiked with known numbers of KT2 clone cells. Different KT2-to-PBMC ratios were created with a constant PBMC count. Each cDNA got a UMI-containing oligo ligated at its 3' end. First-round PCR used about 4 cycles and beta primers RC1.1 and RC1.2 covering TRBC1 and TRBC2. Separate processing of TCR alpha and beta chains began at the second PCR. TCRdb itself ran the UMI-ligation and nested PCR reads through MiXCR, one entry per CDR3 protein. The sample includes more than 55,000 distinct CDR3 sequences, roughly an eighth of them seen just once.

This chain uses TRBV3-1 with TRBJ2-3, with D perhaps matching TRBD2 (5 bases). The sequenced sample consisted of PBMCs spiked with cells of the T cell clone KT2. This TCR was recovered from a human donor. CDR3 protein: CASSLGLGHTDTQYF. The CDR3 DNA sequence: TGTGCCAGCAGCCTCGGACTCGGCCACACAGATACGCAGTATTTT.